One and the same sample provided the 27 T cell receptor beta chains below, sequenced in a study of blood T cell repertoires in COVID-19. Sequencing was performed with immunoSEQ multiplex PCR; in TCRdb, only in-frame clones are kept and a portion is missing. The repertoire holds a few hundred thousand clones, about 82% seen once, with around 12% in the top ten. The sequenced sample consisted of peripheral blood. Receptors originate from an elderly man with acute or convalescent COVID-19.

This chain links TRBV11-2 with TRBJ1-1; D gene unclear. The length of the CDR3 is 14 residues. Germline V gene sequence: CDR1 SGHAT, CDR2 FQNNGV. V gave up 1 base and J gave up 3 bases, with 9 bases separating them. The CDR3 loop reads CASSLAGSHTEAFF. As DNA, the CDR3 is TGTGCCAGCAGCTTAGCGGGATCCCACACTGAAGCTTTCTTT.

This clone occurred once. CDR3 protein: CASSYAGAGQPQHF. The CDR3 bases are TGTGCCAGCAGTTATGCAGGGGCAGGTCAGCCCCAGCATTTT. This sequence joins TRBV6-2 or TRBV6-3 and TRBJ1-5; D is possibly TRBD1 (6 bases). The germline V and J ends were trimmed by 3 bases and 6 bases, with 12 bases remaining between them. The CDR3 has 14 residues. The V gene's germline CDR1 is MNHEY and CDR2 SVGEGT.

This chain connects TRBV5-1 to TRBJ2-1; TRBD2 matches 11 bases. This CDR3 is 15 amino acids long. Germline CDR1 is SGHRS and CDR2 is YFSETQ. V shed 4 bases, J shed 12 bases, and the junction held 12 bases outside the gene matches. The CDR3 DNA is TGCGCCAGCAGCCCCACTAGCGGGAGTAGATCAGGGCAGTTCTTC. Translation: CASSPTSGSRSGQFF.

The chain couples TRBV10-2 to TRBJ2-3; possibly TRBD2 for D (7 bases). Trimming shortened V by 9 bases and J by 5 bases, and 18 bases separated the two germline ends. Germline assignment: CDR1 WSHSY and CDR2 SAAADI. The CDR3 is 14 residues long. CDR3 protein: CARVVRGGKDTQYF. The CDR3 coding sequence is TGCGCCAGGGTTGTGAGGGGGGGCAAAGATACGCAGTATTTT.

This clone was detected only once. V is TRBV10-3 and J is TRBJ1-6, with TRBD1 matching 9 bases. CDR1 and CDR2 from the germline V gene are ENHRY and SYGVKD. The ends lost 4 bases at V and 5 bases at J; junction bases unmatched: 12. The CDR3 has 18 residues. Here the CDR3 DNA reads TGTGCCATCAGTGCGATGGGACAGGGAGTCGATAATAATTCACCCCTCCACTTT. Its protein product is CAISAMGQGVDNNSPLHF.

In this sample, this clone turned up a few times. V gene TRBV27 combines with J gene TRBJ1-6; 7 bases are a match to TRBD1. Germline V lookup: CDR1 MNHEY, CDR2 SMNVEV (reference sequence). V trimming: 5 bases; J trimming: 8 bases; junction bases outside the gene matches: 9. The CDR3 contains 15 residues. Here the CDR3 reads CASSPSGQRHSPLHF. Here the CDR3 DNA reads TGTGCCAGCAGTCCCTCGGGACAGCGACATTCACCCCTCCACTTT.

The chain joins TRBV15 to TRBJ2-2, with unresolved D. The CDR3 loop spans 13 amino acids. Trimming shortened V by 8 bases and J by 3 bases, and 10 bases separated the two germline ends. Germline CDR1 and CDR2: LNHNV and YYDKDF (reference sequence). The DNA of the CDR3 is TGTGCCACCGAGGAGCTCTACACCGGGGAGCTGTTTTTT. It yields the protein CATEELYTGELFF.

The chain combines TRBV5-1 with TRBJ2-5; TRBD1 aligns across 7 bases. CDR1 and CDR2 (germline): SGHRS, YFSETQ. The CDR3 spans 14 residues. Trimming took 6 bases from V and 4 from J; bases not matched to a gene: 9. CDR3 region: CASNIDRVGETQYF. As DNA, the CDR3 is TGCGCCAGCAACATCGACAGGGTGGGAGAGACCCAGTACTTC.

The chain recombines TRBV6-5 with TRBJ2-5; D is perhaps TRBD1 (6 bases). The ends were cut back, 5 bases at V and 7 bases at J, with 14 bases in the middle. The CDR3 length is 13 residues. The germline gives CDR1 MNHEY, CDR2 SVGAGI. The CDR3 region is CASSTPTGVTQYF. Written as DNA, the CDR3 is TGTGCCAGCAGTACTCCGACAGGAGTGACCCAGTACTTC.

A note on this clone: The germline gene is not matched at one end of the junction; a read error may be the cause. In DNA, the CDR3 is TGTGCCAGCAGTTTGGGGGGACAGGGGAACACTGAAGCTTTCTTT. This sequence encodes CASSLGGQGNTEAFF. The gene calls are TRBV5-4 and TRBJ1-1; TRBD1 aligns across 9 bases. CDR3 size: 15 residues. CDR1 SGHNT and CDR2 YYREEE come from the germline V gene (reference sequence).

The chain employs TRBV5-1 and TRBJ2-1, with D possibly being TRBD1 (5 bases). Germline V gives CDR1 SGHRS, CDR2 YFSETQ. This CDR3 has 15 residues. Trimming removed 0 bases from V and 4 bases from J, with 11 bases in between. The CDR3 DNA sequence: TGCGCCAGCAGCTTGGCGGCAAGGGGATACAATGAGCAGTTCTTC. Translated: CASSLAARGYNEQFF.

This chain joins TRBV15 and TRBJ1-4; the D gene is possibly TRBD1 (5 bases). Trimming took off 1 base at V and 6 bases at J, with 12 bases between the two ends. The CDR3 covers 15 residues. The germline gives CDR1 LNHNV, CDR2 YYDKDF (reference sequence). The DNA of the CDR3 is TGTGCCACCAGCAGAGTAGGAAGGGGTTATGAAAAACTGTTTTTT. Its translation: CATSRVGRGYEKLFF.

The chain links TRBV11-3 to TRBJ2-2; D is possibly TRBD2 (5 bases). This CDR3 has 17 amino acids. Germline V gives CDR1 SGHNT, CDR2 YENEEA. Trimming removed 4 bases at V and 4 bases at J, with 19 bases between. CDR3 in amino acids: CASSSRLLGLGTGELFF. The CDR3 DNA reads TGTGCCAGCAGCTCACGCCTACTAGGGCTAGGCACCGGGGAGCTGTTTTTT.

The V gene is TRBV4-1, the J gene TRBJ2-7; 8 positions agree with TRBD1. V was pared by 3 bases and J by 6 bases, with 10 bases of the junction left unmatched. Germline V gene sequence: CDR1 MGHRA, CDR2 YSYEKL. CDR3 length: 15 residues. The CDR3 coding sequence is TGCGCCAGCAGCCATACCTCCGGGACAGGCGCCGAGCAGTACTTC. Translation: CASSHTSGTGAEQYF.

The sample holds one count of this clone. The chain links TRBV6-1 to TRBJ1-3; 7 positions match TRBD1. The CDR3 covers 14 residues. Trimming took 2 bases from V and 5 from J; bases not matched to a gene: 3. Germline V gene data show CDR1 as MNHNS and CDR2 as SASEGT. For the CDR3, the DNA is TGTGCCAGCAGTGAATGGGACAGCCGAAACACCATATATTTT. Encoded protein: CASSEWDSRNTIYF.

The chain couples TRBV28 to TRBJ1-1, with TRBD1 as a possible D gene (5 bases). From germline, CDR1 is MDHEN and CDR2 SYDVKM. The CDR3 contains 15 residues. Deletions cut 6 bases from V and 0 bases from J, with 14 bases between. The CDR3 DNA follows: TGTGCCAGCAGCATAGGGTCAGGGTTGAACACTGAAGCTTTCTTT. It is translated as CASSIGSGLNTEAFF.

This clone was recorded only once. In DNA, the CDR3 is TGTGCCAGCAGCGCCGGGACAGGGTTGAACACTGAAGCTTTCTTT. Residues: CASSAGTGLNTEAFF. This chain links TRBV9 with TRBJ1-1, with 9 positions matching TRBD1. The CDR3 spans 15 residues. The V segment lost 3 bases and the J segment 0 bases; nucleotides outside the gene matches: 3. Germline CDR1 SGDLS, CDR2 YYNGEE.

The chain combines TRBV4-1 with TRBJ2-7; TRBD2 matches 8 bases. This CDR3 is built from 15 residues. Germline V gene sequence: CDR1 MGHRA, CDR2 YSYEKL. The ends lost 0 bases at V and 3 bases at J; junction bases unmatched: 4. The CDR3 DNA reads TGCGCCAGCAGCCAAGAAGGACGGGAGGGCTACGAGCAGTACTTC. This encodes CASSQEGREGYEQYF.

Notes on this clone: Distinct nucleotide sequences in the sample also encode this CDR3. The J gene is TRBJ1-1, the V gene TRBV12-3 or TRBV12-4; D may be TRBD1 (6 bases). V was pared by 0 bases and J by 4 bases, with 6 bases between. The CDR3 extends over 13 amino acids. The CDR3 loop is CASSLARGTEAFF. As DNA, the CDR3 is TGTGCCAGCAGTTTAGCCAGGGGCACTGAAGCTTTCTTT.

This chain links TRBV28 with TRBJ2-7; no clear D. Germline values: CDR1 MDHEN, CDR2 SYDVKM. Trimming removed 0 bases at V and 2 bases at J, with 11 bases between. This CDR3 is 15 amino acids long. The CDR3 DNA follows: TGTGCCAGCAGTTTATGGGCCGCTCAGACCTACGAGCAGTACTTC. It encodes CASSLWAAQTYEQYF.

The CDR3, as DNA: TGTGCCACCAGTGATAGTGCTAGCGGGGCAAATGAGCAGTTCTTC. Amino acid sequence: CATSDSASGANEQFF. This sequence joins TRBV24-1 and TRBJ2-1; 9 nucleotides align to TRBD2. Per germline, CDR1 KGHDR and CDR2 SFDVKD. This CDR3 has 15 amino acids. J gave up 7 bases and V 3 bases, and 6 bases lay outside the gene matches.

This clone was observed a few times. This chain uses TRBV24-1 with TRBJ1-5, with D perhaps TRBD1 (5 bases). V lost 4 bases, J lost 4 bases, and 13 bases lay in between. There are 15 residues in the CDR3. Looked up from germline, CDR1 is KGHDR and CDR2 is SFDVKD. The CDR3 nucleotides read TGTGCCACCAGTGAATCCCTCTCAGGGAATCAGCCCCAGCATTTT. The encoded protein is CATSESLSGNQPQHF.

The chain joins TRBV2 to TRBJ2-1; 9 positions match TRBD2. The CDR3 contains 14 residues. Germline trimming cut 7 bases from V and 4 bases from J; bases unmatched to any gene: 5. The germline V gene encodes CDR1 SNHLY and CDR2 FYNNEI. The CDR3 reads CASIIAGVYNEQFF. In DNA, the CDR3 is TGTGCCAGCATCATAGCGGGAGTGTACAATGAGCAGTTCTTC.

The V call is TRBV5-6, the J call TRBJ1-2; D may be TRBD1 (6 bases). The CDR3 is 15 residues long. V was cut by 7 bases and J by 6 bases, with 22 bases left in between. Per the germline V gene, CDR1 is SGHDT and CDR2 is YYEEEE. CDR3 in DNA: TGTGCCAGCGTGCTCCGTGGGCAGGGGATCAATGGCTACACCTTC. Amino acids: CASVLRGQGINGYTF.

CDR3: CASSLTSLPRQYF. In DNA, the CDR3 is TGCGCCAGCAGCCTCACGTCCCTACCAAGGCAGTATTTT. The rearrangement links TRBV4-3 to TRBJ2-3; D not resolved. Trimming pared 4 bases from V and 11 bases from J, leaving 16 bases between. The CDR3 length is 13 residues. Germline V lookup: CDR1 LGHNA, CDR2 YSLEER.

This chain uses TRBV6-5 with TRBJ1-1; 7 positions agree with TRBD1. The length of the CDR3 is 14 residues. Trimming took 5 bases from V and 2 from J; bases not matched to a gene: 5. Germline values: CDR1 MNHEY, CDR2 SVGAGI. The CDR3 sequence: CASSRDRTNTEAFF. CDR3 in DNA: TGTGCCAGCAGTCGGGACAGAACAAACACTGAAGCTTTCTTT.

The genes are TRBV11-3 and TRBJ1-2; D not resolved. The CDR3 is made up of 14 amino acids. Per germline, CDR1 SGHNT and CDR2 YENEEA. V was cut by 4 bases and J by 2 bases, with 11 bases left in between. The CDR3 nucleotides are TGTGCCAGCAGCTCCCCAACTTCCAACTATGGCTACACCTTC. It encodes CASSSPTSNYGYTF.